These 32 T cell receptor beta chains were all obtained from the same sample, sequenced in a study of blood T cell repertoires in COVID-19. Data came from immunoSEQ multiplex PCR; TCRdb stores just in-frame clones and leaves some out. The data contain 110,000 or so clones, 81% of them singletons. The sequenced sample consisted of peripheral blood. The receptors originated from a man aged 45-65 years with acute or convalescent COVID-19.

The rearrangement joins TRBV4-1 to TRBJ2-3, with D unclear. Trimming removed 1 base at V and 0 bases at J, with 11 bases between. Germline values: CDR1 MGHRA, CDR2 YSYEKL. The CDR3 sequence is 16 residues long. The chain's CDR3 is CASSQAAGTSTDTQYF. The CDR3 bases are TGCGCCAGCAGCCAAGCGGCAGGAACTAGCACAGATACGCAGTATTTT.

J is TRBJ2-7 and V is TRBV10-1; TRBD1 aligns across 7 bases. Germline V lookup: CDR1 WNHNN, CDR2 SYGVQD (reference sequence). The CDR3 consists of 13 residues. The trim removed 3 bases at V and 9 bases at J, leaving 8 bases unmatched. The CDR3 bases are TGCGCCAGCAGTGACCAGACAGGGCTTAGGCAGTACGTC. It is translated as CASSDQTGLRQYV.

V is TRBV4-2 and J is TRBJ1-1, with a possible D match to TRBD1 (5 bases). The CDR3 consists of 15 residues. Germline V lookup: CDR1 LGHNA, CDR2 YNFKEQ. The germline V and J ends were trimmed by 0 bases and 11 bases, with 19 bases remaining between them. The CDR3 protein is CASSQEWAGSGVAFF. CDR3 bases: TGTGCCAGCAGCCAAGAATGGGCAGGGTCGGGGGTGGCTTTCTTT.

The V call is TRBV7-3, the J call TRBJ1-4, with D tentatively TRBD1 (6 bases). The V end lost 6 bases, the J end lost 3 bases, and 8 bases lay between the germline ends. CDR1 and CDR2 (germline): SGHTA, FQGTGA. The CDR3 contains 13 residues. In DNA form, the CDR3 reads TGTGCCAGCAGGAACAGGGCTAATGAAAAACTGTTTTTT. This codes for CASRNRANEKLFF.

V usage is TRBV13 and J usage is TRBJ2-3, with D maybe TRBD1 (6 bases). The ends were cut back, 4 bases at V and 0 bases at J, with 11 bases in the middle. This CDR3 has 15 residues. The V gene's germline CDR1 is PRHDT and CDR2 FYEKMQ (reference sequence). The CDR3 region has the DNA TGTGCCAGCAGCTACCTACAGGGTAGCACAGATACGCAGTATTTT. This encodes CASSYLQGSTDTQYF.

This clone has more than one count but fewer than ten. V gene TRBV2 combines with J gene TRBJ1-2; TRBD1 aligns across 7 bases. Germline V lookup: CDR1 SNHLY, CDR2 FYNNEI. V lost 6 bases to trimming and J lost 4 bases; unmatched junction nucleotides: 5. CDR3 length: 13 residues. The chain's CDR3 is CASSYRGGYGYTF. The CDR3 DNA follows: TGTGCCAGCAGCTACAGGGGTGGCTATGGCTACACCTTC.

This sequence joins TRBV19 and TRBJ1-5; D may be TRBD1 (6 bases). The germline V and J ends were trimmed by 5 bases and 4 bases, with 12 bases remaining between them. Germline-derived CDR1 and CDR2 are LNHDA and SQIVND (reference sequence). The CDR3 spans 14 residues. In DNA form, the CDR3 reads TGTGCCAGTAGTGGATCGGGACAAAATCAGCCCCAGCATTTT. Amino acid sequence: CASSGSGQNQPQHF.

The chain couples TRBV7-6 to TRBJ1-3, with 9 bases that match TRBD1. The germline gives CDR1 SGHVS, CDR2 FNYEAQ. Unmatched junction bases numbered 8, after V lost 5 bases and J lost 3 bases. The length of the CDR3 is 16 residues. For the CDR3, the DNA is TGTGCCAGCAGCGTAGGACAGGGGCTTAATGGAAACACCATATATTTT. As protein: CASSVGQGLNGNTIYF.

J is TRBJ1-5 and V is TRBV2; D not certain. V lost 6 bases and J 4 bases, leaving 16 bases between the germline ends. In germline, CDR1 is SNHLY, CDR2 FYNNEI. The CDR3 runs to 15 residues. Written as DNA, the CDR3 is TGTGCCAGCAGCCGAGGGCCTAACCGGAATCAGCCCCAGCATTTT. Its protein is CASSRGPNRNQPQHF.

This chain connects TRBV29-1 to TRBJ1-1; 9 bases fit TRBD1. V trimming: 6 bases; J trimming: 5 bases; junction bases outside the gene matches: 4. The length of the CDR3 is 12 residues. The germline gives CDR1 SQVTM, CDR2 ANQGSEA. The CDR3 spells CSVDRGGTEAFF. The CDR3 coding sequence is TGCAGCGTCGACAGGGGGGGGACTGAAGCTTTCTTT. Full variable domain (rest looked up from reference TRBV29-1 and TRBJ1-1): SAVISQKPSRDICQRGTSLTIQCQVDSQVTMMFWYRQQPGQSLTLIATANQGSEATYESGFVIDKFPISRPNLTFSTLTVSNMSPEDSSIYLCSVDRGGTEAFFGQGTRLTVV.

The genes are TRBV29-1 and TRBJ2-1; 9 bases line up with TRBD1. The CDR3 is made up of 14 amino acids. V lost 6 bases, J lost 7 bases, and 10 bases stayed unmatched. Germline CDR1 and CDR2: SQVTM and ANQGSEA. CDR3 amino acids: CSVVGQGKLNEQFF. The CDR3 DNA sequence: TGCAGCGTCGTCGGACAGGGGAAGTTAAATGAGCAGTTCTTC.

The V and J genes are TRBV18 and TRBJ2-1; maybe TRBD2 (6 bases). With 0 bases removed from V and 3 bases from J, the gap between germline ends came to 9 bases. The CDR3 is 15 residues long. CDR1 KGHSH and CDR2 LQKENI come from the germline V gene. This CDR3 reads CASSPPGRDYNEQFF. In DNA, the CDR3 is TGTGCCAGCTCACCACCGGGGCGGGACTACAATGAGCAGTTCTTC.

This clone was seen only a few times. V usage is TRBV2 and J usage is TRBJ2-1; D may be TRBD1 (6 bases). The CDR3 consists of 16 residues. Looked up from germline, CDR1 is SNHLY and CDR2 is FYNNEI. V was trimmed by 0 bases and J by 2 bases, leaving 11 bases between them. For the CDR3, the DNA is TGTGCCAGCAGTGAAGCTGGGGGCGCTGCCTACAATGAGCAGTTCTTC. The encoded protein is CASSEAGGAAYNEQFF.

Written as DNA, the CDR3 is TGTGCCAGCACCGGGGAGGGGTACACTGAAGCTTTCTTT. It encodes CASTGEGYTEAFF. The V gene is TRBV5-6, the J gene TRBJ1-1; the D gene is possibly TRBD1 (5 bases). CDR1 and CDR2 from the germline V gene are SGHDT and YYEEEE. V lost 6 bases, J lost 3 bases, and 12 bases lay in between. The CDR3 has 13 residues. Together with reference TRBV5-6 and TRBJ1-1, the CDR3 gives the full variable domain: DAGVTQSPTHLIKTRGQQVTLRCSPKSGHDTVSWYQQALGQGPQFIFQYYEEEERQRGNFPDRFSGHQFPNYSSELNVNALLLGDSALYLCASTGEGYTEAFFGQGTRLTVV.

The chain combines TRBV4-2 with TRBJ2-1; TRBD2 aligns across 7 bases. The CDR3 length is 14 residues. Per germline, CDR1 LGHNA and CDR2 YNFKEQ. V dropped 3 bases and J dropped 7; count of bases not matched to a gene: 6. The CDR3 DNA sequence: TGTGCCAGCAGCCAGGGTTTGCGGGGGAATGAGCAGTTCTTC. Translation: CASSQGLRGNEQFF.

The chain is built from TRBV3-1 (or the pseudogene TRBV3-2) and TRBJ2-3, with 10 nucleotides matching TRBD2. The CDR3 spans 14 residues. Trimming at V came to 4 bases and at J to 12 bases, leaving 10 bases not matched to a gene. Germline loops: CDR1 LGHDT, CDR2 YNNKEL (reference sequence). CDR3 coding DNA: TGTGCCAGCAGCCCCTTAGCGGGGGGTAAACGTCAGTATTTT. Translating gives CASSPLAGGKRQYF.

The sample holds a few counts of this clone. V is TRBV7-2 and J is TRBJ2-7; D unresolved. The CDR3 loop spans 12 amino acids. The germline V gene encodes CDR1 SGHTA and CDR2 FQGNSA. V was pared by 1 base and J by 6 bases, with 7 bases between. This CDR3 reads CASSLVGIEQYF. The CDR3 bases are TGTGCCAGCAGCTTAGTGGGCATCGAGCAGTACTTC.

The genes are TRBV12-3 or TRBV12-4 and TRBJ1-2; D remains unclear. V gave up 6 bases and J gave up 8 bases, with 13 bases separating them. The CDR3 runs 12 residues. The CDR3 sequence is CASSPTGRGYTF. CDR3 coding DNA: TGTGCCAGCAGCCCGACGGGTCGCGGCTACACCTTC.

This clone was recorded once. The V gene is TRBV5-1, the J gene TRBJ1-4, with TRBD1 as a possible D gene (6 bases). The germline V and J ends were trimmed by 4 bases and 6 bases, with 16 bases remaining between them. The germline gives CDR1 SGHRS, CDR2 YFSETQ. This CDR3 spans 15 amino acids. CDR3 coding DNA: TGCGCCAGCAGCGTGACAGGCTTCTGGGATGAAAAACTGTTTTTT. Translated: CASSVTGFWDEKLFF.

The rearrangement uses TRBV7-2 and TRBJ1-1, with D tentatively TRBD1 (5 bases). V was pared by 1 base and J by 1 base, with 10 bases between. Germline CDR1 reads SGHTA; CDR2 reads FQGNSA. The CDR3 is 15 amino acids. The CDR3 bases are TGTGCCAGCAGCTTAGTCGGGGGAGGGAACACTGAAGCTTTCTTT. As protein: CASSLVGGGNTEAFF.

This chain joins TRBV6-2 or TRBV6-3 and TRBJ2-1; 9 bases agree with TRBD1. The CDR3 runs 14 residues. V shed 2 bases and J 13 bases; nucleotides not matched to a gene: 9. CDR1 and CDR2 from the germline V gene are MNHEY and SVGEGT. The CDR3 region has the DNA TGTGCCAGCAGTTACCCGACACCGGACAGGGGACAGTTCTTC. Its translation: CASSYPTPDRGQFF.

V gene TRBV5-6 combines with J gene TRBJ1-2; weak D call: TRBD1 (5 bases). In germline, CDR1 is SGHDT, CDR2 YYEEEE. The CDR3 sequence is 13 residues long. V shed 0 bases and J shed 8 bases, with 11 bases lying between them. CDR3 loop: CASSLAGFGGYTF. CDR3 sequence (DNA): TGTGCCAGCAGCTTGGCAGGGTTTGGGGGCTACACCTTC.

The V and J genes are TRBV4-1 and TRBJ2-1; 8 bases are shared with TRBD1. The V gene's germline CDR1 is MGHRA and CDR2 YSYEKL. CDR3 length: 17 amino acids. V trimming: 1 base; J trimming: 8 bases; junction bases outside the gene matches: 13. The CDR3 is CASSQAGGRGRFDEQFF. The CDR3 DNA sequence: TGCGCCAGCAGCCAAGCCGGTGGCAGGGGGCGCTTCGATGAGCAGTTCTTC.

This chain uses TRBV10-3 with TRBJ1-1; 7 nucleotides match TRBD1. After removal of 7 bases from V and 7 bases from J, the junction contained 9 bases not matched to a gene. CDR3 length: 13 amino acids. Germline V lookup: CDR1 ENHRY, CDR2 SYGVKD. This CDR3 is CAINPGTANEAFF. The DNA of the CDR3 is TGTGCCATCAATCCCGGGACAGCCAATGAAGCTTTCTTT.

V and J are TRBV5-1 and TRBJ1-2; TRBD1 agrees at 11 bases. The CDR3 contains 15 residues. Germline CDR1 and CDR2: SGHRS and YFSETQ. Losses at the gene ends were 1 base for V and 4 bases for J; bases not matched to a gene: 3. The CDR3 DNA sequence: TGCGCCAGCAGCTTGAGTGGGACAGGGGGCTATGGCTACACCTTC. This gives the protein CASSLSGTGGYGYTF.

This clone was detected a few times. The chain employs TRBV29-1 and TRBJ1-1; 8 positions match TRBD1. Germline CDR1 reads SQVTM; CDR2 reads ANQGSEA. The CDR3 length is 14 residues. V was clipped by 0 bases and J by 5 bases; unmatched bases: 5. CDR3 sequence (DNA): TGCAGCGTTGAAGATGGACAGGGTGGAACTGAAGCTTTCTTT. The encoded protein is CSVEDGQGGTEAFF.

For the CDR3, the DNA is TGCGCCAGCAGCTTGGGAACAGGGCCCTCTGGAAACACCATATATTTT. It yields the protein CASSLGTGPSGNTIYF. V is TRBV5-1 and J is TRBJ1-3; D may be TRBD1 (6 bases). The CDR3 spans 16 residues. Germline assignment: CDR1 SGHRS and CDR2 YFSETQ. The germline V and J ends were trimmed by 0 bases and 0 bases, with 10 bases remaining between them.

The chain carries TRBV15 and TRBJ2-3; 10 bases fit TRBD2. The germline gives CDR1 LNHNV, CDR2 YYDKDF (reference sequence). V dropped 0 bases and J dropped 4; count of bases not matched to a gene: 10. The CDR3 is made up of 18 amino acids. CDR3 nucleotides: TGTGCCACCAGCAGAGATCTAGCGGGGGCCCGCGGCGCAGATACGCAGTATTTT. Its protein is CATSRDLAGARGADTQYF. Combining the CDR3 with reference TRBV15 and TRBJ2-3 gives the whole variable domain DAMVIQNPRYQVTQFGKPVTLSCSQTLNHNVMYWYQQKSSQAPKLLFHYYDKDFNNEADTPDNFQSRRPNTSFCFLDIRSPGLGDTAMYLCATSRDLAGARGADTQYFGPGTRLTVL.

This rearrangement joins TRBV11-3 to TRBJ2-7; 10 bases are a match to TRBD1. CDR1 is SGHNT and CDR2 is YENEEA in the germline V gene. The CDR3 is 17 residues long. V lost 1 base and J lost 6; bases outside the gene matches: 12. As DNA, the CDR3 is TGTGCCAGCAGCTTAGGCCCCGGGACAGGGGACGGCTCCGAGCAGTACTTC. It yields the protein CASSLGPGTGDGSEQYF.

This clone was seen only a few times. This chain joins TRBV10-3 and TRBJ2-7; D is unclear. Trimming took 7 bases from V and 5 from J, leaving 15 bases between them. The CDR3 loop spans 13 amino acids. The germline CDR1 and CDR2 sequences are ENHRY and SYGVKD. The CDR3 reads CAIKPPTEDEQYF. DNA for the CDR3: TGTGCCATCAAGCCTCCGACCGAGGACGAGCAGTACTTC.

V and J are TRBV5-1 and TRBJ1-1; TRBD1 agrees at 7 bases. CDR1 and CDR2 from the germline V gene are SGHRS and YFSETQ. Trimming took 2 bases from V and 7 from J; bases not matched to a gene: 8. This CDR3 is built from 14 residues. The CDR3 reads CASSLPGTVNEAFF. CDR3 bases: TGCGCCAGCAGCTTACCCGGGACAGTAAATGAAGCTTTCTTT.

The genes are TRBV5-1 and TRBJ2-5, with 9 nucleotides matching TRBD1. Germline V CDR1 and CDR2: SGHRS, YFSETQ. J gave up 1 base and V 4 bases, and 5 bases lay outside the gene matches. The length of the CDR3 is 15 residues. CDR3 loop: CASSPRTGVQETQYF. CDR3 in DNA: TGCGCCAGCAGCCCTCGGACAGGGGTCCAAGAGACCCAGTACTTC.